This TCR beta chain was documented in a study of blood T cell repertoires in COVID-19. Study as a whole: Material from acute and convalescent COVID-19 was sourced from the United States, Italy and Spain. T cells, B-cell-depleted T cells, or PBMCs provided the cDNA or gDNA that served as material.

The CDR3 has 14 residues. After removal of 4 bases from V and 2 bases from J, the junction contained 4 bases not matched to a gene. Germline lookup yields CDR1 PRHDT and CDR2 FYEKMQ (reference sequence). In the authors' methods: Amplified reference gene primers provided the basis for estimating nucleated cell counts. The protocol was immunoSEQ multiplex PCR, while the TCRdb copy is restricted to in-frame clones and leaves out a portion. V, J and clone size are those of that table, while D and trimming were read from the DNA. The sample records over 200,000 clones, roughly 90% being singletons. V is TRBV13 and J is TRBJ1-2; 7 nucleotides agree with TRBD1. The sample taken for sequencing was peripheral blood. The receptor was isolated from a man aged 40-55 years with active or convalescent COVID-19. The CDR3 sequence is CASSSDRENYGYTF. The CDR3 DNA is TGTGCCAGCAGCTCCGACAGGGAAAACTATGGCTACACCTTC.